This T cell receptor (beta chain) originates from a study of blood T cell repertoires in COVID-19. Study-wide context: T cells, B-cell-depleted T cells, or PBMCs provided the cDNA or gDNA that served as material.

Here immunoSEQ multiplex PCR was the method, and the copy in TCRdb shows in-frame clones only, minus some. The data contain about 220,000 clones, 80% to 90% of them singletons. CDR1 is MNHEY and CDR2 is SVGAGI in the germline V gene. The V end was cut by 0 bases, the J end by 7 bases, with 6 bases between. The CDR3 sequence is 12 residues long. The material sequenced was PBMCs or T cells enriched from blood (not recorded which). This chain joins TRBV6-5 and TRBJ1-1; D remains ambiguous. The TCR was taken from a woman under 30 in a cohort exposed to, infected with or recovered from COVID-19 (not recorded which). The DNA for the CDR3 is TGTGCCAGCAGTTACTCGAGCGGTGAAGCTTTCTTT. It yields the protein CASSYSSGEAFF.